This T cell receptor (beta chain) was recovered during a study of cytomegalovirus exposure and HLA in healthy donors. The PCR was carried out with 60 Vbeta primers and 13 Jbeta primers. Authors' data handling: Counted up in a later analysis, unique TCR beta chains came to some 75 million, with about 10 million shared. Assay used: immunoSEQ multiplex PCR; TCRdb lists only in-frame clones, some missing. Clone size and the V and J calls come from that table; the DNA yielded D and trimming. The sample records about 140,000 clones, around 79% being singletons. Study-level results: Exclusion applied to some V segments, including TRBV6-2 and TRBV6-3, as they were indistinguishable.

A note on this clone: Its cognate antigen is unknown.

The CDR3 totals 16 residues. Germline CDR1 is SGDLS and CDR2 is YYNGEE. V was shortened by 3 bases and J by 0 bases, with 15 bases between the two germline ends. The V call is TRBV9, the J call TRBJ2-5; D is possibly TRBD1 (5 bases). The sequencing sample was made of PBMCs. The TCR sequence derives from a female donor in good health and CMV-seronegative. This CDR3 reads CASSARPGIDQETQYF. DNA for the CDR3: TGTGCCAGCAGCGCACGCCCAGGGATAGACCAAGAGACCCAGTACTTC.